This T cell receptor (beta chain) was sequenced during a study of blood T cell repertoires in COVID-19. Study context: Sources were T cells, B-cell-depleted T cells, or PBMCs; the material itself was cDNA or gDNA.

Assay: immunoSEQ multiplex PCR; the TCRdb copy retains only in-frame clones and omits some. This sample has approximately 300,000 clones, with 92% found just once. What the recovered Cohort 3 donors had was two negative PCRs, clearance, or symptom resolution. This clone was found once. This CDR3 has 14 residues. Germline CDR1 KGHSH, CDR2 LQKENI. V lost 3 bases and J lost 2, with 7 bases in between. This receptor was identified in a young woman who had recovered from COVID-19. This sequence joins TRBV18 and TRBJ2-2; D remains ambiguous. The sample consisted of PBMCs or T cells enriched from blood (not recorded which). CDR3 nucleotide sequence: TGTGCCAGCTCACCGGTCACAAACACCGGGGAGCTGTTTTTT. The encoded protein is CASSPVTNTGELFF.